In this sample, the clone carrying this T cell receptor (beta chain) turned up a few times. What it binds is unknown. Trimming pared 2 bases from V and 4 bases from J, leaving 9 bases between. From germline, CDR1 is SGHTA and CDR2 FQGNSA. This CDR3 is built from 14 residues. In TCRdb, the 5' RACE reads were re-called with MiXCR into one record per CDR3 protein. The sample carries some 180,000 distinct CDR3 sequences, around 18% recorded once. This record belongs to a study of T-cell memory formation after mild COVID-19. Study-wide results and caveats: Nothing confirmed that second-wave clones peaking on day 37 were specific for SARS-CoV-2.

The specimen was PBMCs or a T cell subset sorted from them (not recorded which). The sequence was collected from a man aged 18 to 35 who had mild COVID-19 (a few samples of this study predate the infection). Cell type and time point are not known. The V gene is TRBV7-2, the J gene TRBJ2-1; D ambiguous. CDR3 nucleotide sequence: TGTGCCAGCAGCTTAAGGACCGATTACAATGAGCAGTTCTTC. This codes for CASSLRTDYNEQFF.